A selection of T cell receptor beta chains follows, all from one sample in a study of OX40 agonist ivuxolimab in advanced cancers. The method was immunoSEQ multiplex PCR; TCRdb's version includes in-frame clones alone and lacks a portion of them. The sample lists 70,000 to 95,000 clones; around 90% were seen once. The starting material was CD4+ or CD8+ T cells sorted from blood, obtained in a trial of the OX40 agonist ivuxolimab. These TCRs come from an adult with an advanced solid tumor such as melanoma, head and neck, liver or kidney cancer. The CDR3 runs from the conserved cysteine through the conserved F or W.

cdr3_aa: CASRERGVNGELFF
v_call: TRBV9

cdr3_aa: CASSSRGSPGANVLTF
v_call: TRBV5-5

cdr3_aa: CASSSGQGKEKLFF
v_call: TRBV28

cdr3_aa: CAWRAGGPETQYF
v_call: TRBV30

cdr3_aa: CASSPLAGGPQYF
v_call: TRBV9

cdr3_aa: CASSLGLAASTDTQYF
v_call: TRBV19

cdr3_aa: CARPPGLGQPQHF
v_call: TRBV10-1

cdr3_aa: CASSYFVDRSYEQYF
v_call: TRBV10-3

cdr3_aa: CASSFDHSDTQYF
v_call: TRBV7-8

cdr3_aa: CASSLGASGNRETQYF
v_call: TRBV5-1

cdr3_aa: CASSTGTGVGTDTQYF
v_call: TRBV5-8

cdr3_aa: CASSVDSTNEKLFF
v_call: TRBV9

cdr3_aa: CASSPGQGEYAEKLFF
v_call: TRBV7-9

cdr3_aa: CASSVNRDEQFF
v_call: TRBV6-1

cdr3_aa: CASSRRTVYEQYF
v_call: TRBV28

cdr3_aa: CASSRLRDTGELFF
v_call: TRBV11-2

cdr3_aa: CASSLRDSAIYEQYF
v_call: TRBV6-1

cdr3_aa: CASSPGGYSNQPQHF
v_call: TRBV18